These 13 T cell receptor beta chains originate from one sample sequenced in a study of control samples from healthy donors and cancer patients (TCRdb year 2020). Preparation of the library involved the immunoSEQ multiplex PCR assay. The clones in this table, taken by TCRdb from immuneACCESS, are in-frame only. Not every clone is retained; where verified, under half of the shortfall comes from an unresolved V gene, and the cause of the rest is unknown. The sample records 200,000 to 250,000 clones, just under 95% of which are singletons. The ten largest clones represent about 1.4% of the sample. Sequencing was performed on blood. The receptors stem from a middle-aged man in good health.

This chain uses TRBV10-2 with TRBJ1-1; 9 bases agree with TRBD1. The length of the CDR3 is 14 residues. V was pared by 7 bases and J by 1 base, with 4 bases of the junction left unmatched. CDR1 and CDR2 from the germline V gene are WSHSY and SAAADI. The CDR3 sequence is CASTRQGGNTEAFF. The CDR3 DNA sequence: TGCGCCAGCACCCGACAGGGGGGGAACACTGAAGCTTTCTTT.

The chain links TRBV10-2 to TRBJ2-7, with TRBD1 identical over 9 bases. V gave up 7 bases and J gave up 5 bases; unmatched junction bases: 9. CDR3 length: 14 amino acids. Germline values: CDR1 WSHSY, CDR2 SAAADI. The CDR3, as DNA: TGCGCCAGCACCCTAAGGGGGACAGGGCACGAGCAGTACGTC. Its translation: CASTLRGTGHEQYV.

This chain uses TRBV7-9 with TRBJ1-2; 9 nucleotides agree with TRBD1. This CDR3 has 18 amino acids. Germline CDR1 is SEHNR and CDR2 is FQNEAQ (reference sequence). Germline trimming cut 4 bases from V and 5 bases from J; bases unmatched to any gene: 17. CDR3 region: CASSSGTGTSPPWYGYTF. The CDR3 DNA reads as TGTGCCAGCAGCTCCGGGACAGGGACTTCACCCCCATGGTATGGCTACACCTTC. The full variable domain, with the rest looked up from reference TRBV7-9 and TRBJ1-2, is DTGVSQNPRHKITKRGQNVTFRCDPISEHNRLYWYRQTLGQGPEFLTYFQNEAQLEKSRLLSDRFSAERPKGSFSTLEIQRTEQGDSAMYLCASSSGTGTSPPWYGYTFGSGTRLTVV.

With regard to this clone: Other DNA sequences of this sample code for an identical CDR3. The V and J genes are TRBV3-1 (or the pseudogene TRBV3-2) and TRBJ1-4; D gene uncertain. The CDR3 is made up of 11 amino acids. Germline V lookup: CDR1 LGHDT, CDR2 YNNKEL (reference sequence). V was pared by 1 base and J by 8 bases, with 2 bases between. CDR3 in DNA: TGTGCCAGCAGCCAAGGCGAAAAACTGTTTTTT. As protein: CASSQGEKLFF.

This chain links TRBV6-2 or TRBV6-3 with TRBJ2-4; 7 bases align to TRBD1. This CDR3 contains 17 residues. With 4 bases clipped from V and 1 base from J, the junction kept 10 bases outside the gene matches. Germline V gives CDR1 MNHEY, CDR2 SVGEGT. CDR3 DNA sequence: TGTGCCAGCAGTTGGCCGACAGGGTCCCTGGCCAAAAACATTCAGTACTTC. As protein: CASSWPTGSLAKNIQYF.

The chain carries TRBV28 and TRBJ2-1; 7 bases line up with TRBD2. The CDR3 sequence is 15 residues long. Trimming cost V 3 bases and J 6 bases; bases outside gene matches: 8. The germline V gene has CDR1 MDHEN and CDR2 SYDVKM. CDR3: CASSFTGEGRNEQFF. Here the CDR3 DNA reads TGTGCCAGCAGTTTTACCGGGGAGGGGCGCAATGAGCAGTTCTTC.

This chain connects TRBV5-6 to TRBJ2-7; tentatively, D is TRBD1 (8 bases). V dropped 1 base and J dropped 5 bases, with 13 bases sitting between them. Germline V gives CDR1 SGHDT, CDR2 YYEEEE. This CDR3 comprises 14 residues. The CDR3 DNA sequence: TGTGCCAGCAGCTTGCACAGGGGGGGGAACGAGCAGTACGTC. As protein: CASSLHRGGNEQYV.

This chain uses TRBV9 with TRBJ2-1; TRBD1 agrees at 8 bases. The trim removed 0 bases at V and 4 bases at J, leaving 6 bases unmatched. The germline CDR1 and CDR2 sequences are SGDLS and YYNGEE. CDR3 length: 16 residues. As DNA, the CDR3 is TGTGCCAGCAGCGTAGCTTCAGGGGGCCCTTACAATGAGCAGTTCTTC. Encoded protein: CASSVASGGPYNEQFF.

CDR3 residues: CASSVGDLSNQPQHF. The CDR3 region has the DNA TGTGCCAGCAGCGTAGGGGACCTTAGCAATCAGCCCCAGCATTTT. The chain recombines TRBV9 with TRBJ1-5, with a weak D call TRBD1 (5 bases). Between the trimmed V and J ends, which lost 0 bases and 0 bases, there was a span of 7 bases. CDR3 length equals 15 residues. Germline V gene data show CDR1 as SGDLS and CDR2 as YYNGEE.

The V call is TRBV27, the J call TRBJ2-1, with 11 positions matching TRBD2. The germline CDR1 and CDR2 sequences are MNHEY and SMNVEV (reference sequence). The CDR3 is made up of 15 amino acids. V was clipped by 4 bases and J by 4 bases; unmatched bases: 3. The CDR3 DNA reads as TGTGCCAGCAGTTCTAGCGGGGGGCCATACAATGAGCAGTTCTTC. This gives the protein CASSSSGGPYNEQFF.

In this sample, this clone turned up a few times. The chain combines TRBV6-5 with TRBJ2-1; D call uncertain. Germline CDR1 MNHEY, CDR2 SVGAGI. Trimming pared 9 bases from V and 0 bases from J, leaving 12 bases between. This CDR3 is built from 14 residues. The CDR3: CASLSVSSYNEQFF. The DNA of the CDR3 is TGTGCCAGTTTATCGGTAAGCTCCTACAATGAGCAGTTCTTC.

The chain links TRBV5-1 to TRBJ2-7; possible D gene TRBD2, 5 bases. Germline assignment: CDR1 SGHRS and CDR2 YFSETQ. V was cut by 4 bases and J by 3 bases, with 17 bases left in between. CDR3 length: 15 amino acids. The CDR3: CASSIAGLLGYEQYF. Here the CDR3 DNA reads TGCGCCAGCAGCATAGCAGGACTTCTGGGCTACGAGCAGTACTTC. Full variable domain (outside the CDR3, taken from reference TRBV5-1 and TRBJ2-7): KAGVTQTPRYLIKTRGQQVTLSCSPISGHRSVSWYQQTPGQGLQFLFEYFSETQRNKGNFPGRFSGRQFSNSRSEMNVSTLELGDSALYLCASSIAGLLGYEQYFGPGTRLTVT.

This clone is a singleton in its sample. This chain links TRBV27 with TRBJ2-7, with 9 bases lining up with TRBD1. CDR1 MNHEY and CDR2 SMNVEV come from the germline V gene (reference sequence). This CDR3 is built from 15 residues. The ends lost 5 bases at V and 3 bases at J; junction bases unmatched: 8. The CDR3 sequence is CASSLTWTGDYEQYF. For the CDR3, the DNA is TGTGCCAGCAGTCTAACCTGGACAGGGGACTACGAGCAGTACTTC.